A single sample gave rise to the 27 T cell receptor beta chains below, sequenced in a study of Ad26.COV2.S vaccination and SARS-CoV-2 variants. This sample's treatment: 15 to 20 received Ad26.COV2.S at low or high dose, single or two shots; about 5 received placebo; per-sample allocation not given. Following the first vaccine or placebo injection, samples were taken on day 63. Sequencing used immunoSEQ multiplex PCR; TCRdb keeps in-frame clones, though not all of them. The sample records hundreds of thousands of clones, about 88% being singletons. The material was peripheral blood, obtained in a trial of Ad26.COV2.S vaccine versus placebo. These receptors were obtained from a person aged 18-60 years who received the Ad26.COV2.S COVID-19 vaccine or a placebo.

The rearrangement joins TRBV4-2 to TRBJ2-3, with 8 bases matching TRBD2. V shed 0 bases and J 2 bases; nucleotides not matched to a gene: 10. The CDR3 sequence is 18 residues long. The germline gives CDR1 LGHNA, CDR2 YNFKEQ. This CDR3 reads CASSQEGAGGRYTDTQYF. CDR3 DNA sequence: TGTGCCAGCAGCCAAGAGGGGGCGGGAGGAAGGTACACAGATACGCAGTATTTT.

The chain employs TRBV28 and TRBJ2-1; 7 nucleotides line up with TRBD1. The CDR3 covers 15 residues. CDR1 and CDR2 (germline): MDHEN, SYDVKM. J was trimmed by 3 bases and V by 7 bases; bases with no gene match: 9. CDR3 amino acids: CASISGTVLYNEQFF. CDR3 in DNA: TGTGCCAGCATATCCGGGACAGTCCTCTACAATGAGCAGTTCTTC.

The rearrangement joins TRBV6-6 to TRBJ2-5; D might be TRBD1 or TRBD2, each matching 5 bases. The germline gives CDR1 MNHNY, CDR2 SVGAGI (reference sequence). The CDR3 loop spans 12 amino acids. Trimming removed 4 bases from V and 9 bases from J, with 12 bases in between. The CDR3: CASSLHGAAQYF. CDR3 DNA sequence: TGTGCCAGCAGTTTACACGGGGCGGCCCAGTACTTC.

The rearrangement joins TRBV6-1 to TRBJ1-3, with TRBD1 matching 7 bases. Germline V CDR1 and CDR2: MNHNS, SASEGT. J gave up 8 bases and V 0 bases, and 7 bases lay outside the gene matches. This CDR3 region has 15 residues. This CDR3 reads CASSEATGRPHTIYF. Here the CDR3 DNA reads TGTGCCAGCAGTGAAGCGACAGGGAGGCCACACACCATATATTTT.

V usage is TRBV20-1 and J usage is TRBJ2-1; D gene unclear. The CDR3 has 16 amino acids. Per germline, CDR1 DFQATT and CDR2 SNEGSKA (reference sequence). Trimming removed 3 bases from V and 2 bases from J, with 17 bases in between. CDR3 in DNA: TGCAGTGCTAGTTTCGCGACGGCAACTGCCTACAATGAGCAGTTCTTC. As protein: CSASFATATAYNEQFF.

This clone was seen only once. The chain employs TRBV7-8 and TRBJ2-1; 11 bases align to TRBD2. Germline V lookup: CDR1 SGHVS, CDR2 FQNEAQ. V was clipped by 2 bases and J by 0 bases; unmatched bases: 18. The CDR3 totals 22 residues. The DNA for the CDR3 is TGTGCCAGCAGCTTAAGGCGAACTAGCGGGGGCAGTTACCCCCGCTCCTACAATGAGCAGTTCTTC. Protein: CASSLRRTSGGSYPRSYNEQFF.

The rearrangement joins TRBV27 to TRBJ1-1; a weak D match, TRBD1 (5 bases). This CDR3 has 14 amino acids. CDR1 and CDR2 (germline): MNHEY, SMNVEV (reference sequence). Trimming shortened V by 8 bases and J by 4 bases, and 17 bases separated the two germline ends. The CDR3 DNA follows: TGTGCCAGCTACCTTCGGGGGATCGGCACTGAAGCTTTCTTT. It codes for CASYLRGIGTEAFF.

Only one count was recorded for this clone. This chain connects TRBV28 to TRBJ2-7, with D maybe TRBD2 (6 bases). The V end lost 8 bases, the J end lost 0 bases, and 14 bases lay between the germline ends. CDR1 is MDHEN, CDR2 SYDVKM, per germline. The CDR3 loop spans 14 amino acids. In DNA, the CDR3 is TGTGCCAGCGGGGGGATAGGGAGCTCCTACGAGCAGTACGTC. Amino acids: CASGGIGSSYEQYV.

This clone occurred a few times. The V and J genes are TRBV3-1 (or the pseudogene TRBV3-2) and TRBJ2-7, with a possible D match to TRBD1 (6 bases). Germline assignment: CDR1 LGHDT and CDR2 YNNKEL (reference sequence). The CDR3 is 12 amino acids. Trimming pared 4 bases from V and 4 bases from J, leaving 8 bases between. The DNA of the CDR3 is TGTGCCAGCAGCCTTAGGGGGTACGAGCAGTACGTC. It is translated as CASSLRGYEQYV.

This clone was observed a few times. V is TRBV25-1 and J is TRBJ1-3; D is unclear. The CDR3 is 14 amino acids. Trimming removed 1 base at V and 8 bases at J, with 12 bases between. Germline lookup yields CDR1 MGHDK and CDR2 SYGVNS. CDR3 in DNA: TGTGCCAGCAGTGAATCTGGAGGTTGGGACACCATATATTTT. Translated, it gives CASSESGGWDTIYF.

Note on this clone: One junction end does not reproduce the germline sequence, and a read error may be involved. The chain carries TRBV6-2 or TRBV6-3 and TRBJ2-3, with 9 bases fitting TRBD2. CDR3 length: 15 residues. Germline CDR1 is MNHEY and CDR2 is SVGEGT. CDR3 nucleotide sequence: TGTGCCAGCAGTTACGAATGGCATGGGACTAGCTCGAAAAATTTT. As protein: CASSYEWHGTSSKNF.

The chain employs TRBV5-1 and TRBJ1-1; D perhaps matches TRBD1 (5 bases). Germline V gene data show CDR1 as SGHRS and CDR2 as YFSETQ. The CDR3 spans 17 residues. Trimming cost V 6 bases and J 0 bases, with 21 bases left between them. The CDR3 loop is CASTPQARGMVNTEAFF. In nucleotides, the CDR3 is TGCGCCAGCACTCCCCAGGCGCGGGGGATGGTGAACACTGAAGCTTTCTTT.

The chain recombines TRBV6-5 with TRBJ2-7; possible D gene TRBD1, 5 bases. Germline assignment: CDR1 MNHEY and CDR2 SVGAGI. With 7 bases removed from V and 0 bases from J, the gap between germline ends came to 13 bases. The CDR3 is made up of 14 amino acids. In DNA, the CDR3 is TGTGCCAGCATGGTGGGGCCGGGCTCCTACGAGCAGTACTTC. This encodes CASMVGPGSYEQYF.

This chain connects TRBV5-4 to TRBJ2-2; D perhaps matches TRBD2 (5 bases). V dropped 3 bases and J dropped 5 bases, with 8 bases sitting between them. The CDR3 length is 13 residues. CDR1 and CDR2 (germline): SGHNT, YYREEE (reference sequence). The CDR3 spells CASSSGWTGELFF. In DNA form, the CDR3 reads TGTGCCAGCAGCTCGGGGTGGACCGGGGAGCTGTTTTTT.

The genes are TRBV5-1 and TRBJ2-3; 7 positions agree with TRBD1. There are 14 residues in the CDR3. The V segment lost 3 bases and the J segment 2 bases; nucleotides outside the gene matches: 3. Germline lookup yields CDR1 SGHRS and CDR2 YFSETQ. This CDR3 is CASSSGQFTDTQYF. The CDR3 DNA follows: TGCGCCAGCAGCTCGGGACAGTTCACAGATACGCAGTATTTT.

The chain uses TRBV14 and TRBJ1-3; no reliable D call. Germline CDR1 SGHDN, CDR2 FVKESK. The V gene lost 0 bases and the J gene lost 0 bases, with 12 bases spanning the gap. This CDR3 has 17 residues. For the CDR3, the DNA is TGTGCCAGCAGCCAAGAATTTAACCGTCTCTCTGGAAACACCATATATTTT. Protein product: CASSQEFNRLSGNTIYF. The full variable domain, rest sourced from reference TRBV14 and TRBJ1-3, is EAGVTQFPSHSVIEKGQTVTLRCDPISGHDNLYWYRRVMGKEIKFLLHFVKESKQDESGMPNNRFLAERTGGTYSTLKVQPAELEDSGVYFCASSQEFNRLSGNTIYFGEGSWLTVV.

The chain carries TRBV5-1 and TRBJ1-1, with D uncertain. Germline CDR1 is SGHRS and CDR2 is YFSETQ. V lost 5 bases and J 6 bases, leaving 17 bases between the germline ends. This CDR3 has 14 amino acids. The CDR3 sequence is CASSPGPYGAEAFF. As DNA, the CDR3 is TGCGCCAGCAGTCCTGGACCTTACGGTGCTGAAGCTTTCTTT.

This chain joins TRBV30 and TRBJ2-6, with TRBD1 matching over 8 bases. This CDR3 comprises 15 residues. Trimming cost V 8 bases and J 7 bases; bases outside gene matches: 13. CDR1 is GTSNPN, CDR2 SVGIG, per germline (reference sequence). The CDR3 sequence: CAAPGGQGGANVLTF. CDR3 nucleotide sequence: TGTGCCGCCCCGGGTGGACAGGGTGGAGCCAACGTCCTGACTTTC.

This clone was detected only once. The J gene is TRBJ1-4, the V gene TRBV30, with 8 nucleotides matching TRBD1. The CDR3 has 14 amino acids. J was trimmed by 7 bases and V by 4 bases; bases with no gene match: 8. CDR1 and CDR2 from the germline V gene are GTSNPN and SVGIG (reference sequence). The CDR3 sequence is CAWNLEDRAEKLFF. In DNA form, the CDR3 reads TGTGCCTGGAATTTGGAGGACAGGGCTGAAAAACTGTTTTTT.

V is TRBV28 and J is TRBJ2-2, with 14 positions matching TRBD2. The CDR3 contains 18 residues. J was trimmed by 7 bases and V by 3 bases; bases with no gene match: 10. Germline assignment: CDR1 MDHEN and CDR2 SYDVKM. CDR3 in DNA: TGTGCCAGCAGTTTTTACCCCGGGACTAGCGGGAGTGTCGGGGAGCTGTTTTTT. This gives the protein CASSFYPGTSGSVGELFF.

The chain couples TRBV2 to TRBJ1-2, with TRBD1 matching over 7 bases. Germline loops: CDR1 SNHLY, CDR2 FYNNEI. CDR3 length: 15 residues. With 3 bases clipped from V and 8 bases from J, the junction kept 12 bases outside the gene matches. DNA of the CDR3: TGTGCCAGCAGTGAGAGGCCCCAGGGGGAGCAGGGCTACACCTTC. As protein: CASSERPQGEQGYTF.

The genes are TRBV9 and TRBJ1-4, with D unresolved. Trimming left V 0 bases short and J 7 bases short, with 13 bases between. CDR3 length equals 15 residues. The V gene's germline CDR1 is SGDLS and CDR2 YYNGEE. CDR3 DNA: TGTGCCAGCAGCGTAGGGCCGATGTGGGGTGAAAAACTGTTTTTT. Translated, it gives CASSVGPMWGEKLFF.

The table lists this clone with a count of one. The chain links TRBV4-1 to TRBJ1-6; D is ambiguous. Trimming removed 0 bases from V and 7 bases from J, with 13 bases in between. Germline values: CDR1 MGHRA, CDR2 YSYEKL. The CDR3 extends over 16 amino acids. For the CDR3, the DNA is TGCGCCAGCAGCCAAGAACCGGGGATAAGCAATTCACCCCTCCACTTT. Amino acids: CASSQEPGISNSPLHF.

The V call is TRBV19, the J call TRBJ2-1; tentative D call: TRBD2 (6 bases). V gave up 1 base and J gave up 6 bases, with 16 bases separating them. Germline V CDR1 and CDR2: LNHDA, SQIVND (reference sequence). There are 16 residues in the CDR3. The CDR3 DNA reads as TGTGCCAGTAGTATAGCGGGAGAACTCTTTGGCAATGAGCAGTTCTTC. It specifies CASSIAGELFGNEQFF.

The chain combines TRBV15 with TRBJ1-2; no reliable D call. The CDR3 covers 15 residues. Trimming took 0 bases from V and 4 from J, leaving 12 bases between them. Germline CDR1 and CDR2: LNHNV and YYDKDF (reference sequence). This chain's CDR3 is CATSRDTADLYGYTF. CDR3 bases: TGTGCCACCAGCAGAGATACTGCGGATCTCTATGGCTACACCTTC.

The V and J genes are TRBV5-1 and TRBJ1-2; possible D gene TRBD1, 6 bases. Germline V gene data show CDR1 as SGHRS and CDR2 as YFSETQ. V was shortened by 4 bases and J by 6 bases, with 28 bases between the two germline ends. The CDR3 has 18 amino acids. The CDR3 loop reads CASSLRVGGNQGIDGYTF. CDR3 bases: TGCGCCAGCAGCCTGCGTGTGGGGGGAAATCAGGGGATCGATGGCTACACCTTC.

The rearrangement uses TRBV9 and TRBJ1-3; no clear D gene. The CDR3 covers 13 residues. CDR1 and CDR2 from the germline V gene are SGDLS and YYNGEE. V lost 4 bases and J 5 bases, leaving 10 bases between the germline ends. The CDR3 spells CASSPRGRNTIYF. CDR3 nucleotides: TGTGCCAGCAGCCCACGAGGCCGAAACACCATATATTTT.